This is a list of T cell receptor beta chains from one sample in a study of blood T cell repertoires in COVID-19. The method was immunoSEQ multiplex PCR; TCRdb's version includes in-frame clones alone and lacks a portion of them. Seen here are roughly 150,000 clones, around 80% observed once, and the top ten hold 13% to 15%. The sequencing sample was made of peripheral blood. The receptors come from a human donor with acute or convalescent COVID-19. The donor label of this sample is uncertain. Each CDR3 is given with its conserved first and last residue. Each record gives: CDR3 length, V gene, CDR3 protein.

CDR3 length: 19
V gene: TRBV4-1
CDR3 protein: CASSQDIGDSGFYNYGYTF

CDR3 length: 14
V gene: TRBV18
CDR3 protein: CASSYGQENTEAFF

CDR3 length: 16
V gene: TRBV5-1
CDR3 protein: CASSREDRGDTGELFF

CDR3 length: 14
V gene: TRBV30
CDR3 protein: CAWSRIREQGGYTF

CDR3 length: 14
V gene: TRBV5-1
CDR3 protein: CASSLGTGGTEAFF

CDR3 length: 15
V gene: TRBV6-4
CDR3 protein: CASSVVILMNTEAFF

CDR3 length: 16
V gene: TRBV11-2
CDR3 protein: CASSPGVERGSQPQHF

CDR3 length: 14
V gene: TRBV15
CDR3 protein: CATSRAGRENGYTF

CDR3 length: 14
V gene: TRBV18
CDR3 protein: CASSPLGGNTEAFF

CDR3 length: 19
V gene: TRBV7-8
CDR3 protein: CASSLPLAGGSLSTDTQYF

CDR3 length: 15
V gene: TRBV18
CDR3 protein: CASSPAGPSQETQYF

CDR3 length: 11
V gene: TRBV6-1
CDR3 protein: CASSDITSHHF

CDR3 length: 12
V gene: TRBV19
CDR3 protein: CASSMKRGPQHF

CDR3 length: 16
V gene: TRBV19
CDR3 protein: CASSIRGEPHGSPLHF

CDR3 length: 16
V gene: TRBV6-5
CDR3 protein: CASSYSSGPGTDTQYF

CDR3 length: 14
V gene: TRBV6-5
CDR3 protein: CASRPGTGDYGYTF

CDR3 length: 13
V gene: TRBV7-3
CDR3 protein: CASSGTSGGEQFF

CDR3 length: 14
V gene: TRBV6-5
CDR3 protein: CASRKQQGNTEAFF

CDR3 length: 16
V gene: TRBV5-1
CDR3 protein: CASSPLPQGSTDTQYF

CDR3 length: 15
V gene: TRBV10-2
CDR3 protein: CASSERFTSTDTQYF

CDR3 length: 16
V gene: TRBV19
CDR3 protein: CASSIVTGRANEKLFF

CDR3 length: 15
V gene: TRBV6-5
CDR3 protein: CASRTRDKTNTEAFF

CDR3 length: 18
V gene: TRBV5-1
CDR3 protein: CASSLVQGSPYSYNEQFF

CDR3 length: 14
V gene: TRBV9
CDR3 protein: CASSVAGRPETQYF

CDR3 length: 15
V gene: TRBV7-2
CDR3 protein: CASSSGGTENTEAFF

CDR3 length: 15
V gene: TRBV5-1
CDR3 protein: CASSVDRGVQETQYF

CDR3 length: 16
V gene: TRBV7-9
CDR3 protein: CASSQRGQGAFETQYF

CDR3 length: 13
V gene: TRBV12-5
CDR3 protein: CASGLDRNEKLFF

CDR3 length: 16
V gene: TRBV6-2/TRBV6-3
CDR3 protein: CASSRGGTRNTGELFF

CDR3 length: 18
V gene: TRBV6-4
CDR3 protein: CASSDSIDQGPLGTEAFF